A single sample gave rise to the 21 T cell receptor beta chains below, sequenced in a study of blood T cell repertoires in COVID-19. Sequencing used immunoSEQ multiplex PCR; TCRdb keeps in-frame clones, though not all of them. The data contain approximately 400,000 clones, over 75% of them singletons. The material sequenced was PBMCs or T cells enriched from blood (not recorded which). The receptor source for this set is a man in his thirties or forties who had recovered from COVID-19.

The V call is TRBV3-1 (or the pseudogene TRBV3-2), the J call TRBJ1-3; a possible D gene is TRBD1 (6 bases). Germline CDR1 LGHDT, CDR2 YNNKEL (reference sequence). The germline V and J ends were trimmed by 5 bases and 5 bases, with 13 bases remaining between them. There are 14 residues in the CDR3. CDR3 residues: CASSSGGGRNTIYF. The CDR3 region has the DNA TGTGCCAGCAGCAGCGGCGGGGGGCGAAACACCATATATTTT.

V is TRBV6-5 and J is TRBJ1-5; a possible D gene is TRBD1 (5 bases). The CDR3 sequence is 14 residues long. From germline, CDR1 is MNHEY and CDR2 SVGAGI. Between the trimmed V and J ends, which lost 8 bases and 3 bases, there was a span of 14 bases. CDR3 sequence: CASSGQGYNQPQHF. CDR3 sequence (DNA): TGTGCCAGCTCTGGGCAGGGTTACAATCAGCCCCAGCATTTT.

The chain joins TRBV3-1 (or the pseudogene TRBV3-2) to TRBJ1-2; 10 bases line up with TRBD1. Trimming removed 4 bases from V and 4 bases from J; junction bases left unmatched: 3. Germline CDR1 LGHDT, CDR2 YNNKEL (reference sequence). CDR3 length equals 14 residues. CDR3 sequence reads: CASSPTGGSYGYTF. CDR3 sequence (DNA): TGTGCCAGCAGCCCGACAGGGGGCTCCTATGGCTACACCTTC.

CDR3 protein: CASSEQRGGQETQYF. DNA for the CDR3: TGTGCCAGCAGTGAACAGCGGGGGGGCCAAGAGACCCAGTACTTC. The chain couples TRBV6-1 to TRBJ2-5; 10 nucleotides line up with TRBD2. CDR3 size: 15 residues. The V segment lost 2 bases and the J segment 1 base; nucleotides outside the gene matches: 1. Per the germline V gene, CDR1 is MNHNS and CDR2 is SASEGT.

The V gene is TRBV12-5, the J gene TRBJ1-2, with D possibly matching TRBD1 (6 bases). CDR1 is LGHNT and CDR2 is FRNRAP in the germline V gene. V lost 6 bases to trimming and J lost 3 bases, with 11 bases between them. This CDR3 is 13 amino acids long. The CDR3 reads CASGDGQHYGYTF. In nucleotides, the CDR3 is TGTGCTAGTGGCGATGGACAGCACTATGGCTACACCTTC.

The chain joins TRBV5-1 to TRBJ2-7; D is unclear. In germline, CDR1 is SGHRS, CDR2 YFSETQ. V lost 4 bases and J 4 bases, leaving 12 bases between the germline ends. CDR3 length: 13 residues. The DNA of the CDR3 is TGCGCCAGCAGCCCTCTGAGGAGTTACGAGCAGTACTTC. Its translation is CASSPLRSYEQYF.

The chain combines TRBV7-9 with TRBJ1-5, with a tentative D call TRBD1 (6 bases). V was trimmed by 1 base and J by 12 bases, leaving 10 bases between them. Germline values: CDR1 SEHNR, CDR2 FQNEAQ (reference sequence). The CDR3 is 12 residues long. CDR3 nucleotide sequence: TGTGCCAGCAGCTTAGATCTAGGGGGCCAGCATTTT. It specifies CASSLDLGGQHF.

The chain links TRBV6-5 to TRBJ2-7; TRBD1 matches 10 bases. The germline V gene has CDR1 MNHEY and CDR2 SVGAGI. The CDR3 is made up of 13 amino acids. V gave up 4 bases and J gave up 3 bases; unmatched junction bases: 0. In nucleotides, the CDR3 is TGTGCCAGCAGTTGGGACAGGGGCTACGAGCAGTACTTC. This gives the protein CASSWDRGYEQYF.

Concerning this clone: The junction does not match germline at one end; this may be a read error. CDR3 sequence reads: CASSLYRSENTIYF. The CDR3 DNA reads as TGTGCCAGCAGCTTGTACAGGTCTGAAAACACCATATATTTT. V is TRBV7-2 and J is TRBJ1-3, with a tentative D call TRBD1 (5 bases). Germline V CDR1 and CDR2: SGHTA, FQGNSA. CDR3 length equals 14 residues.

The rearrangement uses TRBV27 and TRBJ2-7; D gene uncertain. Germline V CDR1 and CDR2: MNHEY, SMNVEV (reference sequence). V lost 0 bases and J 0 bases, leaving 12 bases between the germline ends. The CDR3 covers 16 residues. CDR3 amino acids: CASSLSAVTSSYEQYF. CDR3 DNA sequence: TGTGCCAGCAGTTTATCGGCGGTAACCAGCTCCTACGAGCAGTACTTC.

The V gene is TRBV5-1, the J gene TRBJ1-1, with TRBD1 matching 7 bases. V trimming: 0 bases; J trimming: 0 bases; junction bases outside the gene matches: 8. This CDR3 comprises 17 residues. CDR1 is SGHRS, CDR2 YFSETQ, per germline. For the CDR3, the DNA is TGCGCCAGCAGCTTGGTGGGGGGACAGATGATGAACACTGAAGCTTTCTTT. Translated, it gives CASSLVGGQMMNTEAFF.

CDR3 residues: CASSQGLAGPEAFF. CDR3 nucleotides: TGTGCCAGCAGCCAAGGTTTGGCAGGGCCTGAAGCTTTCTTT. The chain recombines TRBV4-2 with TRBJ1-1; TRBD1 might be the D (5 bases). CDR1 LGHNA and CDR2 YNFKEQ come from the germline V gene. This CDR3 spans 14 amino acids. Trimming pared 1 base from V and 6 bases from J, leaving 12 bases between.

This chain uses TRBV27 with TRBJ1-1; 7 bases fit TRBD1. Germline CDR1 MNHEY, CDR2 SMNVEV (reference sequence). V lost 5 bases and J lost 8; bases outside the gene matches: 8. This CDR3 spans 13 amino acids. CDR3 nucleotides: TGTGCCAGCAGTCTACAGGGGATTTCAGAAGCTTTCTTT. It codes for CASSLQGISEAFF.

This rearrangement joins TRBV7-9 to TRBJ1-6; 7 nucleotides align to TRBD1. V gave up 7 bases and J gave up 10 bases; unmatched junction bases: 13. Germline values: CDR1 SEHNR, CDR2 FQNEAQ (reference sequence). The CDR3 has 15 amino acids. The CDR3 nucleotides read TGTGCCAGCACCCAATACGACAGGGCGGGCTCACCCCTCCACTTT. Protein sequence: CASTQYDRAGSPLHF.

This chain joins TRBV7-8 and TRBJ2-2; possibly TRBD2 for D (6 bases). CDR1 is SGHVS, CDR2 FQNEAQ, per germline. With 7 bases removed from V and 6 bases from J, the gap between germline ends came to 15 bases. The CDR3 is 14 amino acids. CDR3 bases: TGTGCCAGCAATTTGGGACTGCCGCCCGGGGAGCTGTTTTTT. Translation gives CASNLGLPPGELFF.

This chain uses TRBV19 with TRBJ1-5; 7 bases map to TRBD1. Per the germline V gene, CDR1 is LNHDA and CDR2 is SQIVND (reference sequence). The CDR3 sequence is 14 residues long. The ends lost 1 base at V and 5 bases at J; junction bases unmatched: 2. CDR3 residues: CASSIGTGYQPQHF. The CDR3 DNA follows: TGTGCCAGTAGTATAGGGACAGGATATCAGCCCCAGCATTTT.

The rearrangement joins TRBV12-5 to TRBJ1-5; no reliable D call. The germline V gene encodes CDR1 LGHNT and CDR2 FRNRAP. V lost 7 bases to trimming and J lost 0 bases, with 16 bases between them. The CDR3 sequence is 16 residues long. CDR3 DNA: TGTGCTAGTGAGTCAGGAACAGACAATAGCAATCAGCCCCAGCATTTT. It specifies CASESGTDNSNQPQHF.

V is TRBV6-5 and J is TRBJ1-2; D is undetermined. The CDR3 is 11 amino acids. The V end lost 8 bases, the J end lost 5 bases, and 9 bases lay between the germline ends. CDR1 and CDR2 from the germline V gene are MNHEY and SVGAGI. The CDR3 region is CASGQTYGYTF. CDR3 nucleotide sequence: TGTGCCAGCGGGCAGACGTATGGCTACACCTTC.

The chain carries TRBV6-5 and TRBJ2-3; D gene unclear. The V gene lost 6 bases and the J gene lost 2 bases, with 12 bases spanning the gap. This CDR3 has 14 residues. Germline V CDR1 and CDR2: MNHEY, SVGAGI. CDR3 nucleotides: TGTGCCAGCAGAAAAGCGATGACCACAGATACGCAGTATTTT. This codes for CASRKAMTTDTQYF.

J is TRBJ2-1 and V is TRBV6-2 or TRBV6-3, with 9 bases fitting TRBD1. V was pared by 0 bases and J by 6 bases, with 3 bases of the junction left unmatched. Germline CDR1 and CDR2: MNHEY and SVGEGT. This CDR3 is built from 15 residues. The CDR3 coding sequence is TGTGCCAGCAGTTACTCGACAGGGGGGGGCAATGAGCAGTTCTTC. It translates to CASSYSTGGGNEQFF.

This clone was counted once. The chain couples TRBV19 to TRBJ1-5; no clear D. This CDR3 has 13 amino acids. With 3 bases removed from V and 3 bases from J, the gap between germline ends came to 6 bases. Per the germline V gene, CDR1 is LNHDA and CDR2 is SQIVND (reference sequence). CDR3 in DNA: TGTGCCAGTAGTATTCAGATCAATCAGCCCCAGCATTTT. This gives the protein CASSIQINQPQHF.